The 24 T cell receptor beta chains below all came from one sample that was sequenced in a study of shared clonotypes between healthy human individuals. Only in-frame clones appear in the TCRdb table, and some are missing; sequencing was by immunoSEQ multiplex PCR. The table lists under 350,000 clones, roughly 87% of them singletons. Sequenced input: memory CD8+ T cells sorted from blood. The subset: CD45RO+ cells pooled with CCR7-negative TemRA cells. All receptors come from a man between 18 and 29 years old in good health.

The chain joins TRBV5-6 to TRBJ1-2; TRBD1 might be the D (5 bases). This CDR3 comprises 16 residues. V dropped 0 bases and J dropped 4 bases, with 16 bases sitting between them. From germline, CDR1 is SGHDT and CDR2 YYEEEE. This CDR3 reads CASSLARGVHFYGYTF. In DNA form, the CDR3 reads TGTGCCAGCAGCTTGGCCCGGGGCGTACATTTCTATGGCTACACCTTC.

This chain links TRBV30 with TRBJ2-3; D may be TRBD2 (6 bases). CDR1 is GTSNPN, CDR2 SVGIG, per germline (reference sequence). Trimming took 1 base from V and 6 from J, leaving 8 bases between them. This CDR3 is built from 12 residues. CDR3 loop: CAWSGLGDTQYF. The CDR3 DNA sequence: TGTGCCTGGAGTGGACTAGGGGATACGCAGTATTTT.

The chain links TRBV11-2 to TRBJ2-5; D is ambiguous. V lost 0 bases and J 14 bases, leaving 13 bases between the germline ends. The CDR3 runs 12 residues. Per germline, CDR1 SGHAT and CDR2 FQNNGV. The CDR3 region has the DNA TGTGCCAGCAGCTTAGATCGGGTTAATTTCTACTTC. Its protein is CASSLDRVNFYF. Supplemented by reference TRBV11-2 and TRBJ2-5, the full variable domain reads EAGVAQSPRYKIIEKRQSVAFWCNPISGHATLYWYQQILGQGPKLLIQFQNNGVVDDSQLPKDRFSAERLKGVDSTLKIQPAKLEDSAVYLCASSLDRVNFYFGPGTRLLVL.

J is TRBJ1-2 and V is TRBV27; D not certain. The CDR3 has 15 amino acids. CDR1 is MNHEY, CDR2 SMNVEV, per germline (reference sequence). V lost 7 bases and J 4 bases, leaving 19 bases between the germline ends. CDR3 region: CASTPVGGLGYGYTF. CDR3 nucleotides: TGTGCCAGCACCCCTGTTGGAGGGCTCGGCTATGGCTACACCTTC.

V and J are TRBV11-2 and TRBJ2-7; D may correspond to TRBD1 or TRBD2 (6 bases each). The V gene lost 1 base and the J gene lost 3 bases, with 16 bases spanning the gap. Looked up from germline, CDR1 is SGHAT and CDR2 is FQNNGV. The CDR3 sequence is 16 residues long. The CDR3 DNA is TGTGCCAGCAGCTTAGGCCCCGAGGGGGGTTTCTACGAGCAGTACTTC. Protein: CASSLGPEGGFYEQYF.

The V and J genes are TRBV5-4 and TRBJ2-1, with a possible D match to TRBD1 (6 bases). Deletions cut 5 bases from V and 5 bases from J, with 11 bases between. This CDR3 is 13 amino acids long. In germline, CDR1 is SGHNT, CDR2 YYREEE (reference sequence). For the CDR3, the DNA is TGTGCCAGCAGGGGGGACACCCACAATGAGCAGTTCTTC. This sequence encodes CASRGDTHNEQFF.

This rearrangement joins TRBV2 to TRBJ1-4; D is ambiguous. Trimming stripped 10 bases from V and 0 bases from J, with 9 bases between. The CDR3 spans 13 residues. The germline V gene has CDR1 SNHLY and CDR2 FYNNEI. The CDR3 sequence: CANAVTTNEKLFF. DNA for the CDR3: TGTGCCAATGCGGTCACAACTAATGAAAAACTGTTTTTT.

The V and J genes are TRBV5-1 and TRBJ2-7; D is perhaps TRBD1 (6 bases). The CDR3 consists of 15 residues. The germline V gene has CDR1 SGHRS and CDR2 YFSETQ. V dropped 3 bases and J dropped 7 bases, with 20 bases sitting between them. The CDR3 here is CASSSMPGQEREQYF. Written as DNA, the CDR3 is TGCGCCAGCAGCTCTATGCCGGGACAAGAAAGGGAGCAGTACTTC.

The genes are TRBV7-8 and TRBJ2-6; 7 nucleotides agree with TRBD1. The CDR3 covers 17 residues. Losses at the gene ends were 5 bases for V and 2 bases for J; bases not matched to a gene: 9. Germline V gene data show CDR1 as SGHVS and CDR2 as FQNEAQ. CDR3 nucleotides: TGTGCCAGCAGCCCGAGACAGGGTAGCCCTGGGGCCAACGTCCTGACTTTC. The encoded protein is CASSPRQGSPGANVLTF.

The chain carries TRBV27 and TRBJ1-5, with 8 bases that match TRBD1. Germline trimming cut 2 bases from V and 7 bases from J; bases unmatched to any gene: 16. Germline CDR1 reads MNHEY; CDR2 reads SMNVEV (reference sequence). This CDR3 contains 18 residues. CDR3 protein: CASSLLGMPGGGWQPQHF. CDR3 sequence (DNA): TGTGCCAGCAGTTTACTAGGGATGCCAGGGGGCGGGTGGCAGCCCCAGCATTTT.

The V gene is TRBV13, the J gene TRBJ2-3, with 9 bases lining up with TRBD1. CDR3 length: 12 amino acids. CDR1 PRHDT and CDR2 FYEKMQ come from the germline V gene (reference sequence). Trimming took 1 base from V and 13 from J; bases not matched to a gene: 3. CDR3 sequence: CASSLDRDREYF. CDR3 coding DNA: TGTGCCAGCAGCTTAGATCGGGACAGGGAGTATTTT.

The rearrangement links TRBV6-1 to TRBJ2-7; 7 bases agree with TRBD1. This CDR3 spans 15 amino acids. Germline trimming cut 5 bases from V and 0 bases from J; bases unmatched to any gene: 7. Germline V gene sequence: CDR1 MNHNS, CDR2 SASEGT. CDR3 residues: CASSLTGTVSYEQYF. DNA for the CDR3: TGTGCCAGCAGTCTAACCGGGACAGTCTCCTACGAGCAGTACTTC.

The gene calls are TRBV7-9 and TRBJ1-5; D is unclear. V shed 1 base and J shed 0 bases, with 10 bases lying between them. Per germline, CDR1 SEHNR and CDR2 FQNEAQ (reference sequence). CDR3 size: 16 residues. The CDR3 protein is CASSLDPLYSNQPQHF. In nucleotides, the CDR3 is TGTGCCAGCAGCTTAGACCCGCTGTATAGCAATCAGCCCCAGCATTTT.

This rearrangement joins TRBV5-1 to TRBJ2-3; TRBD2 matches at 13 bases. The germline gives CDR1 SGHRS, CDR2 YFSETQ. This CDR3 is 16 amino acids long. The J segment lost 5 bases and the V segment lost 2 bases, leaving 5 bases of the junction unmatched. The CDR3 here is CASSLLAGGPQDTQYF. CDR3 nucleotide sequence: TGCGCCAGCAGCTTACTAGCGGGGGGGCCGCAAGATACGCAGTATTTT.

This clone was observed a single time. V is TRBV4-1 and J is TRBJ2-1, with D tentatively TRBD2 (5 bases). CDR1 is MGHRA, CDR2 YSYEKL, per germline. V lost 4 bases, J lost 11 bases, and 12 bases lay in between. The CDR3 has 12 residues. The CDR3 spells CASSLSDSQQFF. The CDR3, as DNA: TGCGCCAGCAGCCTTAGCGATTCGCAGCAGTTCTTC.

The V gene is TRBV25-1, the J gene TRBJ2-7; 13 positions match TRBD2. CDR3 length: 15 residues. Germline loops: CDR1 MGHDK, CDR2 SYGVNS. V shed 6 bases and J 4 bases; nucleotides not matched to a gene: 6. CDR3 DNA sequence: TGTGCCAGCAGAACTAGCGGGAGGGCGGCTTACGAGCAGTACTTC. Translated: CASRTSGRAAYEQYF.

The chain joins TRBV11-2 to TRBJ2-7; D unresolved. The CDR3 covers 12 residues. CDR1 SGHAT and CDR2 FQNNGV come from the germline V gene. Trimming removed 3 bases at V and 6 bases at J, with 9 bases between. CDR3 bases: TGTGCCAGCAGCTTTGGACGGGCCGAGCAGTACTTC. Its protein is CASSFGRAEQYF.

The rearrangement links TRBV29-1 to TRBJ1-1; tentatively, D is TRBD1 (6 bases). V was pared by 3 bases and J by 1 base, with 6 bases between. This CDR3 region has 12 residues. Germline loops: CDR1 SQVTM, CDR2 ANQGSEA. CDR3 bases: TGCAGCGTTGAGGGGGCGAACACTGAAGCTTTCTTT. Its protein product is CSVEGANTEAFF.

Concerning this clone: This CDR3 is also generated by other DNA sequences in the sample. CDR3 protein: CASSLGGFNEQFF. CDR3 in DNA: TGTGCCAGCAGCCTCGGGGGGTTCAATGAGCAGTTCTTC. V gene TRBV7-2 combines with J gene TRBJ2-1; 7 bases agree with TRBD2. The CDR3 is made up of 13 amino acids. CDR1 and CDR2 from the germline V gene are SGHTA and FQGNSA. V was clipped by 5 bases and J by 6 bases; unmatched bases: 4.

This clone was observed a single time. This sequence joins TRBV7-9 and TRBJ2-3; D gene ambiguous. Germline V gene lookup returns CDR1 SEHNR and CDR2 FQNEAQ (reference sequence). This CDR3 comprises 16 residues. V was pared by 5 bases and J by 0 bases, with 15 bases between. CDR3 DNA: TGTGCCAGCAGCCATCCGACGTTCCATAGCACAGATACGCAGTATTTT. Translated, it gives CASSHPTFHSTDTQYF.

V usage is TRBV29-1 and J usage is TRBJ2-2, with TRBD2 matching 8 bases. The germline V gene has CDR1 SQVTM and CDR2 ANQGSEA. With 0 bases clipped from V and 6 bases from J, the junction kept 9 bases outside the gene matches. The CDR3 covers 16 residues. CDR3 nucleotide sequence: TGCAGCGTTGAAGATCGGAGAGCGGGAGCGGCCGGGGAGCTGTTTTTT. Translating gives CSVEDRRAGAAGELFF.

In the case of this clone: Sequence at one end of the junction differs from germline and may be a read error. The rearrangement joins TRBV5-1 to TRBJ1-2; 8 nucleotides match TRBD1. The germline V gene has CDR1 SGHRS and CDR2 YFSETQ. The CDR3 extends over 14 amino acids. CDR3 bases: TGCGCCAGCAGCTGGGACAGGCCTAATTATGGCTACACCTTC. This encodes CASSWDRPNYGYTF.

This chain uses TRBV13 with TRBJ1-1; D possibly corresponds to TRBD1 (5 bases). Germline V gene lookup returns CDR1 PRHDT and CDR2 FYEKMQ (reference sequence). V was clipped by 8 bases and J by 4 bases, with 14 bases between them. The CDR3 has 13 residues. CDR3 sequence reads: CASLTAGGTEAFF. CDR3 in DNA: TGTGCCAGCTTAACTGCGGGGGGCACTGAAGCTTTCTTT.

The sample holds one count of this clone. The V and J genes are TRBV30 and TRBJ2-7, with D maybe TRBD1 (5 bases). Germline CDR1 and CDR2: GTSNPN and SVGIG (reference sequence). The CDR3 contains 14 residues. V was cut by 2 bases and J by 2 bases, with 13 bases left in between. In DNA, the CDR3 is TGTGCCTGGAGTCCCTTGACAGATACCTACGAGCAGTACTTC. Protein sequence: CAWSPLTDTYEQYF.